The sample holds one count of the clone carrying this T cell receptor (beta chain). CDR3 length: 14 residues. J lost 2 bases, V lost 6 bases, and 4 bases had no gene match. While CD8+ and CD4+ T cells were isolated negatively, TEMRA cells were enriched by FACS. This sample was taken from a study of CD8 T cells in Susac syndrome. After extraction with the RNeasy kit, about 0.45 to 1 ug of the RNA was reverse transcribed using random hexamers. With immunoSEQ multiplex PCR, TCR beta CDR3 was amplified across 54 Vbeta and 13 Jbeta. TCRdb re-called the immunoSEQ multiplex PCR reads with MiXCR, one entry per CDR3 protein. Of some 180,000 distinct CDR3 sequences in the sample, 85% to 95% are singletons; the top ten hold 0.1%.

Sequencing input: CD4+ T cells from PBMCs. The chain carries TRBV12-3 or TRBV12-4 and TRBJ2-1; 7 nucleotides align to TRBD2. The clonotype originates from a human donor in good health. The CDR3 nucleotides read TGTGCCAGCAGGCGACTAGCCCCCTACAATGAGCAGTTCTTC. This sequence encodes CASRRLAPYNEQFF.